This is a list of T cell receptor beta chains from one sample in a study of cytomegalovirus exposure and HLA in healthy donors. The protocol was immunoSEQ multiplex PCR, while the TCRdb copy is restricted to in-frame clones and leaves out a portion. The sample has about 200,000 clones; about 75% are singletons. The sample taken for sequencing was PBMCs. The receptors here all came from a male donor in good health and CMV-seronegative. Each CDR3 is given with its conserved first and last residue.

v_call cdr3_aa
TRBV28 CASSWTGSSYNEQFF
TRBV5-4 CASSGTGSTDTQYF
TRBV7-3 CASSPAHSSYNEQFF
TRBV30 CAWGLPSGTYEKLFF
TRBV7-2 CASSYRGTSGGGSYEQYF
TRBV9 CASSPRKGGWVNEQFF
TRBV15 CATSGRGTSGSLPYEQYF
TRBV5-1 CASSPGRFMDEQYF
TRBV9 CASSLAGGLAYEQYF
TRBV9 CASSVLLEANTEAFF
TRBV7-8 CASSPDGAGGHNEQFF
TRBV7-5 CARSPRGGLAFHRELFF
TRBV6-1 CASRIAGYTDTQYF
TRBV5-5 CASSLNTGSAYYEQYF
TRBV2 CASSEWRGPNTEAFF
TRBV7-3 CASSTILAGGYNEQFF
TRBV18 CASSRTGPAEKLFF
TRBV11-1 CASSLRGPEAFF
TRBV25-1 CASSAQETYGYTF
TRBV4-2 CASSQGGKLAGFEQYF
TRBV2 CASRDRESQHF
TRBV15 CATSPEVRGVEKLFF
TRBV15 CATSRARGETQYF
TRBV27 CASSPPGQANYEQYF
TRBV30 CAWSVGLAGASTDTQYF
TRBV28 CASSPPGWGYGYTF
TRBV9 CASSVGIAGGLGEQFF
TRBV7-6 CASSLEGVTGGYTF
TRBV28 CASSERQGIEAFF
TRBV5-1 CASSWSSYEQYF
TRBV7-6 CASSTGQGSYNEQFF
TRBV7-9 CASSLSPSGRASDTQYF
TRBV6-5 CASNRGGTDTQYF
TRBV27 CASSFRERDYGYTF
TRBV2 CGSRGNHYEQYF
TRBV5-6 CASSWGGPVRDEQYF
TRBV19 CASSIGLATYNEQFF
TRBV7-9 CASSATSPSTDTQYF
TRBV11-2 CASSLDRSSYEQYF
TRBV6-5 CASSYGTRSPGRVFF
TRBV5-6 CASSSRGLAGGEQYF
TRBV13 CASSPDSYSYEQYF
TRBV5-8 CASRSELDTTRYEQYF
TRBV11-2 CASSLGLADSYEQYF
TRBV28 CASSSPPTGSLADTQYF
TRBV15 CATSRVGAVQETQYF
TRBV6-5 CASSYLPGVRDTQYF
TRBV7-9 CASRGGSGSGGELFF
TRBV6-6 CASSRGLLNEKLFF
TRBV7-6 CASSLLRTGEFGNTIYF